This entry concerns a single TCR beta chain. The target antigen is unknown. These data originate in a study of Ad26.COV2.S vaccination and SARS-CoV-2 variants. General study results and limits: Possibly, TCR breadth and depth analyses underestimated total T cell responses.

Repertoires were generated with immunoSEQ multiplex PCR, while TCRdb's copy carries only in-frame clones and drops some. The sample comprises 300,000 to 400,000 clones, 80% to 90% of which are singletons, and roughly 3.3% rests with the top ten. The CDR3 totals 13 residues. Trimming pared 5 bases from V and 4 bases from J, leaving 10 bases between. Germline V gives CDR1 SGHAT, CDR2 FQNNGV. The treatment here: 15 to 20 received Ad26.COV2.S at low or high dose, single or two shots; about 5 received placebo; per-sample allocation not given. Sampling was done on day 63 after the first vaccine or placebo injection.

The rearrangement links TRBV11-2 to TRBJ2-3; D not resolved. Sequencing used peripheral blood, obtained in a trial of Ad26.COV2.S vaccine versus placebo. This clonotype originated in a person between 18 and 60 years old who received the Ad26.COV2.S COVID-19 vaccine or a placebo. The CDR3 loop is CASSPGKADTQYF. The CDR3 DNA follows: TGTGCCAGCAGCCCTGGAAAGGCAGATACGCAGTATTTT. The full variable domain, in which reference TRBV11-2 and TRBJ2-3 provide the parts outside the CDR3, is EAGVAQSPRYKIIEKRQSVAFWCNPISGHATLYWYQQILGQGPKLLIQFQNNGVVDDSQLPKDRFSAERLKGVDSTLKIQPAKLEDSAVYLCASSPGKADTQYFGPGTRLTVL.